What follows is one TCR beta chain and its context. This entry comes from a study of blood T cell repertoires in COVID-19. About the study: The origin of the acute and convalescent COVID-19 samples was the United States, Italy and Spain. Sources were T cells, B-cell-depleted T cells, or PBMCs; the material itself was cDNA or gDNA.

V lost 5 bases and J lost 4, with 12 bases in between. CDR1 is MNHEY and CDR2 is SMNVEV in the germline V gene (reference sequence). The CDR3 loop spans 14 amino acids. As handled by the study authors: Amplifying reference gene primers gave estimates of nucleated cell counts. The data were produced by immunoSEQ multiplex PCR, yet TCRdb's version contains in-frame clones alone and is incomplete. V, J and clone size reflect that table, while D and trimming were determined from the DNA. In the table there are some 180,000 clones, more than 70% of which are singletons. This chain joins TRBV27 and TRBJ1-3, with D hard to call. This receptor was taken from a woman between 55 and 75 years old with acute or convalescent COVID-19. Sequences were obtained from peripheral blood. The CDR3 is CASSRTGFGNTIYF. The CDR3 DNA reads as TGTGCCAGCAGTAGGACGGGGTTCGGAAACACCATATATTTT.